This T cell receptor beta chain was captured by sequencing in a study of blood T cell repertoires in COVID-19 (dated by TCRdb to 2019 to 2021). The study in broad terms: Collaborator samples came from the United States, Italy and Spain and covered acute and convalescent phases of COVID-19. The repertoires were released in a freely available public database meant as a resource for research on the immune response to SARS-CoV-2. The samples were drawn from two sources: the first 160 participants of the ongoing ImmuneRACE study, and approximately 1,300 subjects contributed by 6 global collaborators. HLA class I and class II types, where available, came from metadata supplied by the sample provider rather than from assay-based typing. Deeply sampled blood TCRbeta repertoires from subjects exposed to, actively infected with, or recovered from COVID-19 were included in the dataset. The prospective study material was composed of cDNA or gDNA derived from T cells, B-cell-depleted T cells, or PBMCs. A de-identified subject ID, COVID-19 status, age in years and sex were almost always included in the sample metadata.

The germline V gene sets CDR1 to SGHRS and CDR2 to YFSETQ. Counted from cysteine to phenylalanine, this CDR3 has 15 amino acids. Here the CDR3 DNA is all that survives: 45 bases in frame from base 1. Trimming costs V 0 bases and J 1 base, and their ends lie 8 bases apart. One collaborating source in Seattle enrolled patients during active infection and followed them longitudinally through the course of disease. The collaborating institutions used their own protocols to collect whole blood in K2EDTA tubes. Collaborator samples were shipped for TCRbeta analysis as frozen whole blood, isolated PBMCs, or DNA extracted from either sample type. The paper's findings and limits, for the study overall: How much clinical and demographic metadata was included differed by source and by participant, and the metadata was provided uncurated.

Worth noting for this clone: Its binding antigen is unknown. No base quality values were provided; no much bigger clone lies one nucleotide off.

TCRbeta CDR3 regions were amplified from genomic DNA by means of the immunoSEQ Assay, a bias-controlled multiplex PCR. Turning to the authors' computational methods: The number of nucleated cells in each sample was estimated by amplification of reference gene primers within the assay. To quantify the absolute abundance of each unique TCRbeta CDR3 rearrangement, sequence reads were collapsed and filtered. For each sample, productive Simpson clonality was calculated as the square root of Simpson's diversity index over productive rearrangements. TCRdb retrieved this table from immuneACCESS and kept in-frame rearrangements only. Not all clones are present; in checked studies, unresolved V genes account for under half, and no reason is known for the remainder. Clonal size and the V and J genes are those of that table, whereas D and trimming came from the DNA. A total of about 230,000 clones appear in this sample, approximately 90% of them only once. Roughly 12% of the sample comes from the top ten.

This receptor was obtained from a man aged 45 to 65 with COVID-19, enrolled during active disease. This chain joins TRBV5-1 to TRBJ1-3; matching of 5 bases hints at TRBD1 as the D gene. Source material: peripheral blood. The CDR3 amino acid sequence is: CASSLVAGSGNTIYF. The nucleotides are TGCGCCAGCAGCTTGGTGGCAGGGTCTGGAAACACCATATATTTT.